This record concerns one T cell receptor (beta chain) sequence. Its cognate antigen is unknown. This sample stems from a study of T cells after yellow fever vaccination. General observations from the study: The secondary response peaked faster, at day 5 versus 15, but was weaker. Clonotypes shared by both compartments, CD4 and CD8, made up a small share. Abundant clonotypes (contaminants from the bulk population) could be present in FACS-sorted repertoires.

The 5'RACE template-switching step produced TCR cDNA and added a universal primer site and UMIs. TCRdb reprocessed the 5' RACE reads via MiXCR and lists one record per CDR3 protein. This sample carries 300,000 or so distinct CDR3 sequences, around 3.9% of them seen once, and the ten largest clones take 20% to 25%. From germline, CDR1 is MGHRA and CDR2 YSYEKL. The CDR3 runs 16 residues. With 0 bases clipped from V and 4 bases from J, the junction kept 4 bases outside the gene matches. This clonotype originated in a young man who received the YFV17D yellow fever vaccine. The chain links TRBV4-1 to TRBJ2-1, with TRBD1 identical over 9 bases. This sample comprised PBMCs, obtained 5 days after the yellow fever booster vaccination. The CDR3 DNA reads as TGCGCCAGCAGCCAAGAAGGGACAGGGATATACAATGAGCAGTTCTTC. Its protein product is CASSQEGTGIYNEQFF.